The T cell receptor beta chain under discussion was sequenced for a study of blood T cell repertoires in COVID-19. About the research overall: The cDNA or gDNA used as material had been derived from T cells, B-cell-depleted T cells, or PBMCs.

Authors' data handling: From reference gene primer amplification, estimates of nucleated cell counts were derived. The method was immunoSEQ multiplex PCR; TCRdb's version includes in-frame clones alone and lacks a portion of them. V, J and clone size were drawn from that table, and D and trimming were deduced from the DNA. The sample shows approximately 460,000 clones, 89% of them seen only once. The CDR3 totals 13 residues. Seattle enrolled patients during active infection and tracked them longitudinally. The TCR comes from a man in his late teens or twenties with COVID-19, enrolled during active disease. V usage is TRBV21-1 and J usage is TRBJ2-7; whether TRBD2, the table's D call, matches the DNA was not checked. TRBV21-1 is described as a pseudogene. Sequenced: peripheral blood. Here the CDR3 reads CASRGDCFYEQYF. For the CDR3, the DNA is TGTGCCAGCAGGGGGGACTGCTTCTACGAGCAGTACTTC.